This T cell receptor beta chain was captured in a study of blood T cell repertoires in COVID-19. Turning to the study itself: The cDNA or gDNA used as material had been derived from T cells, B-cell-depleted T cells, or PBMCs.

From germline, CDR1 is SGHKS and CDR2 YYEKEE (reference sequence). The CDR3 is 17 amino acids. With 4 bases clipped from V and 4 bases from J, the junction kept 11 bases outside the gene matches. Data came from immunoSEQ multiplex PCR; TCRdb stores just in-frame clones and leaves some out. The sample records some 31,000 clones, about 90% being singletons. The chain combines TRBV5-5 with TRBJ2-2; TRBD1 matches 9 bases. The sequence came from a human donor with active COVID-19. The donor label of this sample is uncertain. Sequencing used peripheral blood. The chain's CDR3 is CASSPTSLTGGTGELFF. CDR3 bases: TGTGCCAGCAGCCCGACCTCTTTGACAGGGGGCACCGGGGAGCTGTTTTTT.